Following are 8 T cell receptor beta chains from one sample sequenced in a study of glioma-infiltrating T cells. Using RNA template, CDR3s of TCR alpha and beta were amplified with iRepertoire arm-PCR. Each CDR3 protein is one row after TCRdb ran MiXCR on the multiplex PCR reads. The table includes roughly 350,000 distinct CDR3 sequences, 35% to 45% detected once. The specimen was glioma tissue, nonneoplastic brain tissue, or PBMCs (not recorded which). All receptors derive from a human donor with low-grade glioma or glioblastoma, undergoing nonglioma brain surgery, or in good health (not recorded which).

In its sample, this clonotype was seen many times. The CDR3 protein is CATSPGQVTRSPLHF. CDR3 in DNA: TGTGCCACCAGCCCGGGACAGGTGACGAGGTCACCCCTCCACTTT. This rearrangement joins TRBV15 to TRBJ1-6; TRBD1 aligns across 8 bases. Trimming at V came to 5 bases and at J to 10 bases, leaving 10 bases not matched to a gene. CDR3 length: 15 amino acids. Germline assignment: CDR1 LNHNV and CDR2 YYDKDF (reference sequence).

The sample holds many counts of this clonotype. The V gene is TRBV20-1, the J gene TRBJ1-2; 7 positions agree with TRBD1. The ends lost 2 bases at V and 6 bases at J; junction bases unmatched: 6. The germline V gene encodes CDR1 DFQATT and CDR2 SNEGSKA (reference sequence). This CDR3 region has 13 residues. The CDR3 loop reads CSARRPGQNGYTF. CDR3 bases: TGCAGTGCTAGACGACCGGGACAGAATGGCTACACCTTC.

The rearrangement links TRBV6-5 to TRBJ2-2; D remains unclear. Germline V lookup: CDR1 MNHEY, CDR2 SVGAGI. CDR3 length: 14 residues. The germline V and J ends were trimmed by 2 bases and 3 bases, with 7 bases remaining between them. The CDR3 spells CASSYNLYTGELFF. The CDR3 nucleotides read TGTGCCAGCAGTTACAATCTATACACCGGGGAGCTGTTTTTT.

The chain carries TRBV5-1 and TRBJ1-4; D is ambiguous. CDR3 length: 14 amino acids. The V end lost 3 bases, the J end lost 3 bases, and 9 bases lay between the germline ends. Germline CDR1 is SGHRS and CDR2 is YFSETQ. The CDR3 sequence is CASSSGSANEKLFF. The CDR3 DNA reads TGCGCCAGCAGCTCCGGTAGTGCTAATGAAAAACTGTTTTTT.

In this sample, this clonotype turned up many times. The chain employs TRBV27 and TRBJ2-5; no reliable D call. CDR3 size: 16 residues. V gave up 5 bases and J gave up 4 bases, with 20 bases separating them. Per germline, CDR1 MNHEY and CDR2 SMNVEV (reference sequence). The CDR3 protein is CASSTRAPTGGETQYF. In DNA, the CDR3 is TGTGCCAGCAGTACTCGGGCCCCCACGGGTGGAGAGACCCAGTACTTC.

Concerning this clonotype itself: This sequence may be a read error, since a much larger clone differs from it by one base. This chain uses TRBV20-1 with TRBJ2-3, with 8 bases matching TRBD1. CDR3 size: 15 residues. V gave up 0 bases and J gave up 7 bases; unmatched junction bases: 9. Germline V gives CDR1 DFQATT, CDR2 SNEGSKA (reference sequence). The CDR3 DNA reads TGCAGTGCTAGAGATTTTCGGACAGGGACAAATACGCAGTATTTT. Translated, it gives CSARDFRTGTNTQYF.

This clonotype has ten or more counts. The chain employs TRBV28 and TRBJ1-5; TRBD1 aligns across 7 bases. The CDR3 length is 14 residues. CDR1 and CDR2 from the germline V gene are MDHEN and SYDVKM. J lost 5 bases, V lost 4 bases, and 5 bases had no gene match. The CDR3 region is CASSSDRVDQPQHF. CDR3 nucleotide sequence: TGTGCCAGCAGTTCAGACAGGGTAGATCAGCCCCAGCATTTT.

As regards this clonotype: A much larger clone sits a single nucleotide away, making a read error possible. The chain has TRBV6-2 or TRBV6-3 and TRBJ1-6; TRBD1 is a possible D gene (5 bases). With 5 bases removed from V and 6 bases from J, the gap between germline ends came to 14 bases. The CDR3 covers 15 residues. Germline V gene sequence: CDR1 MNHEY, CDR2 SVGEGT. The CDR3 protein is CASSVREGRNSPLHF. The CDR3 DNA is TGTGCCAGCAGTGTAAGGGAGGGGCGTAATTCACCCCTCCACTTT.